A selection of T cell receptor beta chains follows, all from one sample in a study of T cell clones after liver transplantation. Sequenced by immunoSEQ multiplex PCR; TCRdb stores in-frame clones only, minus some. The sample yields 60,000 or so clones, 60% to 80% seen once. Sequencing was performed on CD4+ T cells from blood, taken at the 22-month timepoint. All receptors derive from a human patient who received a liver transplant. A subset of T cells may come from the graft donor. CDR3s include the opening cysteine and the closing phenylalanine or tryptophan. Fields, in order: J gene, V gene, CDR3 length, D gene, clone size, CDR3 DNA, CDR3 protein. A D gene is named only where the DNA matches it firmly. Clone sizes are given selectively: once, few, many, or a class where the clone is expanded.

TRBJ2-3 | TRBV18 | 13 | - | - | TGTGCCAGCTCGGCCGGGACTTTAGATACGCAGTATTTT | CASSAGTLDTQYF
TRBJ2-7 | TRBV10-2 | 13 | - | - | TGCGCCAGCAGTGAGCACAGGGTTTACGAGCAGTACTTC | CASSEHRVYEQYF
TRBJ1-2 | TRBV29-1 | 14 | - | - | TGCAGCGTTGAAGCGGCAGGGAGGGAGTATGGCTACACCTTC | CSVEAAGREYGYTF
TRBJ2-2 | TRBV7-3 | 14 | - | - | TGTGCCAGCAGCTTAGGATCGGGGAGAGGGGAGCTGTTTTTT | CASSLGSGRGELFF
TRBJ2-1 | TRBV19 | 16 | - | - | TGTGCCAGTAGTACCCCCGGGACCTCAGCGGGCAATGAGCAGTTCTTC | CASSTPGTSAGNEQFF
TRBJ2-5 | TRBV9 | 14 | TRBD1 | - | TGTGCCAGCAACAGGGACAGTAGCCAAGAGACCCAGTACTTC | CASNRDSSQETQYF
TRBJ2-3 | TRBV6-1 | 16 | TRBD2 | - | TGTGCCAGCAGTGAAGGGCTAGCGGGGGGCACAGATACGCAGTATTTT | CASSEGLAGGTDTQYF
TRBJ2-7 | TRBV2 | 15 | TRBD1 | once | TGTGCCAGCAGTGGACCTGGGACAGGCTCCTACGAGCAGTACTTC | CASSGPGTGSYEQYF
TRBJ2-7 | TRBV18 | 16 | TRBD1 | once | TGTGCCAGCTCACCCGACTTTCCCACAGGGGCCTACGAGCAGTACTTC | CASSPDFPTGAYEQYF
TRBJ1-5 | TRBV19 | 16 | TRBD1 | few | TGTGCCAGTAGTATGGGACAGTACTATAGCAATCAGCCCCAGCATTTT | CASSMGQYYSNQPQHF
TRBJ2-1 | TRBV30 | 14 | TRBD1 | - | TGTGCCTGGAGTTCGATCGGGACAGCTAATGAGCAGTTCTTC | CAWSSIGTANEQFF
TRBJ2-5 | TRBV6-1 | 11 | - | - | TGTGCCGCGCAGGAACAAGAGACCCAGTACTTC | CAAQEQETQYF
TRBJ1-1 | TRBV5-1 | 15 | TRBD1 | - | TGCGCCAGCAGCTTGGGTGGACAGGGTAACACTGAAGCTTTCTTT | CASSLGGQGNTEAFF
TRBJ1-1 | TRBV6-5 | 11 | - | - | TGTGCCAGCACAGGTTTCACTGAAGCTTTCTTT | CASTGFTEAFF
TRBJ1-2 | TRBV5-1 | 14 | - | - | TGCGCCAGCTCCCCTCTCAGGGGAGACGATGGCTACACCTTC | CASSPLRGDDGYTF
TRBJ2-7 | TRBV5-3 | 14 | TRBD1 | many | TGTGCCAGCACCCGCCGGGACAGTACCTACGAGCAGTACTTC | CASTRRDSTYEQYF
TRBJ2-2 | TRBV5-6 | 15 | TRBD1 | - | TGTGCCAGCAGTTTTGGACAGGGAGGTGGCGGGGAGCTGTTTTTT | CASSFGQGGGGELFF
TRBJ1-5 | TRBV28 | 17 | TRBD1 | - | TGTGCCAGCAGTCCAATTAGACAGGGGAGAGGCAATCAGCCCCAGCATTTT | CASSPIRQGRGNQPQHF
TRBJ1-1 | TRBV4-2 | 16 | - | once | TGTGCCAGCAGCCAAGACGTGCGGACACTGAACACTGAAGCTTTCTTT | CASSQDVRTLNTEAFF
TRBJ1-3 | TRBV19 | 13 | - | - | TGTGCCAGTAGTAGGAACTCTGGAAACACCATATATTTT | CASSRNSGNTIYF
TRBJ2-7 | TRBV9 | 15 | - | - | TGTGCCAGCAGCGTAGGAGGCAGGGGAACCTACGAGCAGTACTTC | CASSVGGRGTYEQYF
TRBJ2-1 | TRBV28 | 19 | TRBD2 | - | TGTGCCAGCAGTTCACGCCCGGGACTAGCGGGGGGGAGGTCAGATGAGCAGTTCTTC | CASSSRPGLAGGRSDEQFF
TRBJ1-1 | TRBV21-1 | 13 | - | once | TGTGCCAGCAGCAAAGATAAGTGCTTTAAAGCTTTCTTT | CASSKDKCFKAFF
TRBJ2-5 | TRBV28 | 17 | TRBD2 | - | TGTGCCAGCAGTTTGTCCCTCCGGGAGGGGCCAGGGGAGACCCAGTACTTC | CASSLSLREGPGETQYF
TRBJ2-7 | TRBV15 | 14 | - | - | TGTGCCACCAGCAGAGATAGGGGGGCCTACGAGCAGTACTTC | CATSRDRGAYEQYF
TRBJ2-7 | TRBV11-3 | 11 | - | once | TGTGCCAGCAGCTTAGATAACGAGCAGTACTTC | CASSLDNEQYF
TRBJ2-1 | TRBV2 | 15 | TRBD2 | - | TGTGCCAGCAGTGAACAGGCTAGCGGGGGCGCCATCGATTTCTTC | CASSEQASGGAIDFF
TRBJ1-1 | TRBV6-1 | 14 | - | - | TGTGCCAGCATTGAAGGGAGAGGGAACACTGAAGCTTTCTTT | CASIEGRGNTEAFF
TRBJ1-6 | TRBV30 | 14 | TRBD1 | - | TGTGCCTGGACCCGAGGACAGGAAGGGTCACCCCTCCACTTT | CAWTRGQEGSPLHF
TRBJ1-2 | TRBV5-1 | 13 | TRBD1 | few | TGCGCCAGCAGCTTAGAGGGGGCAAGGGGCTACACCTTC | CASSLEGARGYTF
TRBJ2-1 | TRBV28 | 14 | - | few | TGTGCCAGCAGTTTTAGGCCGTCTCAAAATGAGCAGTTCTTC | CASSFRPSQNEQFF
TRBJ2-3 | TRBV5-1 | 13 | - | - | TGCGCCAGCAGCTTTAACCCGGGAGATACGCAGTATTTT | CASSFNPGDTQYF
TRBJ2-5 | TRBV25-1 | 15 | - | - | TGTGCCAGTTCTCGCGGGCCACCAAAACCAGAGACCCAGTACTTC | CASSRGPPKPETQYF
TRBJ1-1 | TRBV9 | 14 | - | - | TGTGCCAGCAGCGTAAGTCTAAGGAACACTGAAGCTTTCTTT | CASSVSLRNTEAFF
TRBJ2-6 | TRBV5-5 | 18 | - | - | TGTGCCAGCAGCTTGGGGATCCTTCTAGTCTCTGGGGCCAACGTCCTGACTTTC | CASSLGILLVSGANVLTF
TRBJ2-7 | TRBV7-9 | 14 | - | - | TGTGCCAGCAGCTTAATGGGGGGCTCCTACGAGCAGTACTTC | CASSLMGGSYEQYF
TRBJ1-6 | TRBV9 | 16 | - | - | TGTGCCAGCAGCGTAGGGTCCAGGGAGTATAATTCACCCCTCCACTTT | CASSVGSREYNSPLHF
TRBJ1-2 | TRBV7-6 | 13 | - | - | TGTGCCAGCAGCTTAGGTCAGACAGCTGGCTACACCTTC | CASSLGQTAGYTF
TRBJ2-1 | TRBV30 | 18 | TRBD2 | - | TGTGCCTGGAGTCCCTGGGACTACCTCGAGGGGAGGGACAATGAGCAGTTCTTC | CAWSPWDYLEGRDNEQFF
TRBJ2-4 | TRBV15 | 15 | - | - | TGTGCCACCAGCAGAGGGCAAATAGCCAAAAACATTCAGTACTTC | CATSRGQIAKNIQYF
TRBJ1-5 | TRBV19 | 15 | TRBD1 | - | TGTGCCAGTAATTCGATACAGGGGGCTGGGCAGCCCCAGCATTTT | CASNSIQGAGQPQHF
TRBJ2-5 | TRBV21-1 | 16 | - | few | TGTGCCAGCAGCAAAGAGGTAACGCTGTCCCAAGAGACCCAGTACTTC | CASSKEVTLSQETQYF
TRBJ1-1 | TRBV27 | 13 | - | few | TGTGCCAGCAGTTTAAGACCGAGCACTGAAGCTTTCTTT | CASSLRPSTEAFF
TRBJ1-2 | TRBV28 | 14 | TRBD1 | - | TGTGCCAGCAGTTCGCATTCAGGGGGCTATGGCTACACCTTC | CASSSHSGGYGYTF
TRBJ1-5 | TRBV28 | 15 | - | - | TGTGCCAGCAGAAAACAGGGCGGGGGCAATCAGCCCCAGCATTTT | CASRKQGGGNQPQHF
TRBJ1-1 | TRBV7-2 | 14 | - | - | TGTGCCAGCAGCTTAGAACTCGGGAACACTGAAGCTTTCTTT | CASSLELGNTEAFF
TRBJ2-3 | TRBV5-4 | 12 | - | - | TGTGCCAGCAGCTTTGATAGAGATACGCAGTATTTT | CASSFDRDTQYF
TRBJ1-2 | TRBV6-1 | 13 | - | - | TGTGCCAGCACCCCTGGAGGGAACTATGGCTACACCTTC | CASTPGGNYGYTF
TRBJ2-7 | TRBV10-3 | 14 | - | - | TGTGCCATCAGCGCGGACGGAGTAACGGGCGAGCAGTACTTC | CAISADGVTGEQYF
TRBJ1-1 | TRBV11-2 | 13 | - | once | TGTGCCAGCAGCTTAACCAGGGACACTGAAGCTTTCTTT | CASSLTRDTEAFF
TRBJ1-4 | TRBV9 | 16 | - | - | TGTGCCAGCAGCGTGGGGGGGAGCAGACAGAATGAAAAACTGTTTTTT | CASSVGGSRQNEKLFF
TRBJ1-6 | TRBV2 | 15 | - | - | TGTGCCAGCAATCCGGAGACAACCCATAATTCACCCCTCCACTTT | CASNPETTHNSPLHF
TRBJ1-1 | TRBV28 | 15 | - | once | TGTGCCAGCATCTTCGACAGCAGAATGAACACTGAAGCTTTCTTT | CASIFDSRMNTEAFF